One T cell receptor beta chain is described in this entry. Its target is unknown. This sample stems from a study of CXCR3-negative and CXCR3-positive naive CD8 T cells. Findings and caveats of the study: Higher TRB CDR3 hydrophobicity marked CXCR3-positive naive cells relative to CXCR3-negative naive cells.

Researchers prepared the TRB cDNA libraries using 5' RACE with UMI labels. TCRdb reworked the 5' RACE reads into one entry per CDR3 protein, no DNA. The table lists roughly 120,000 distinct CDR3 sequences. The sequence was obtained from a human donor in good health. Some clones in this sample may be carry-over from other donors' samples. The source material was naive CXCR3+ CD8+ T cells from blood. Subset given: CD45RO-CCR7+CD27+CD95- naive CD8+ T cells expressing CXCR3 (TNR3+).

CDR3 sequence: CASSSTYRGFGNEQFF. The genes are TRBV13 and TRBJ2-1; TCRdb picks TRBD1, but there is no DNA to check that call. This CDR3 has 16 amino acids. From germline, CDR1 is PRHDT and CDR2 FYEKMQ (reference sequence).